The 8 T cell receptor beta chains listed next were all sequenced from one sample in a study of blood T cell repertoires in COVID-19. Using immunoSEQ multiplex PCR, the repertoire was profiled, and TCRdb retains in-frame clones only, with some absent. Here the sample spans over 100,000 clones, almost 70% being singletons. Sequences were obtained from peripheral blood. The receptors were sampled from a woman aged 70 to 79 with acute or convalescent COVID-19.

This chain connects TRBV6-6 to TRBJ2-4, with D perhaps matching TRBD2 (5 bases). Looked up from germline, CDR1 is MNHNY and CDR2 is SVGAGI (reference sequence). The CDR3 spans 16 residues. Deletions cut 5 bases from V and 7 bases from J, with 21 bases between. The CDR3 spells CASSQTGVPSANIQYF. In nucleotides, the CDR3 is TGTGCCAGCAGTCAGACCGGGGTACCCTCGGCGAACATTCAGTACTTC.

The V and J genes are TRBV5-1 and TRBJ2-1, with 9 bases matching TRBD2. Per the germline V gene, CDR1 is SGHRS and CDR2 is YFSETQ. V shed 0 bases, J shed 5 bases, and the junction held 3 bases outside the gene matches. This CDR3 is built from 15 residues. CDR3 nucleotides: TGCGCCAGCAGCTTGGGAGCTAGCGGGAACAATGAGCAGTTCTTC. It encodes CASSLGASGNNEQFF. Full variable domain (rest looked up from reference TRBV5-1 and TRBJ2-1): KAGVTQTPRYLIKTRGQQVTLSCSPISGHRSVSWYQQTPGQGLQFLFEYFSETQRNKGNFPGRFSGRQFSNSRSEMNVSTLELGDSALYLCASSLGASGNNEQFFGPGTRLTVL.

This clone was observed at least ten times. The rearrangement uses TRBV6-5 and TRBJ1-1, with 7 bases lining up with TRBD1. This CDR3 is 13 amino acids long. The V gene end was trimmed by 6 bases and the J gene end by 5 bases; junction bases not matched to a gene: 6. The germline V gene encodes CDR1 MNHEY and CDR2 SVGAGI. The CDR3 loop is CASRRQGNTEAFF. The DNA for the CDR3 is TGTGCCAGCAGGAGACAGGGAAATACTGAAGCTTTCTTT.

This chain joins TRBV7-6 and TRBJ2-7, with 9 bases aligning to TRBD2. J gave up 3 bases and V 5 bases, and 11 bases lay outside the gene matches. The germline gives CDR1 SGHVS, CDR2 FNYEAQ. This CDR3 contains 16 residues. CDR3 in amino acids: CASSPRVAGDFYEQYF. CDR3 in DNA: TGTGCCAGCAGCCCCCGGGTAGCGGGGGACTTCTACGAGCAGTACTTC.

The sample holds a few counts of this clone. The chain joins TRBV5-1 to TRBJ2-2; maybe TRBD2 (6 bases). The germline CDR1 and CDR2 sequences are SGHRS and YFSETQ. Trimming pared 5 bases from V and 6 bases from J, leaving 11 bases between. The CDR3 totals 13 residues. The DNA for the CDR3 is TGCGCCAGCAGGCGGAGGGATGCCGGGGAGCTGTTTTTT. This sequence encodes CASRRRDAGELFF.

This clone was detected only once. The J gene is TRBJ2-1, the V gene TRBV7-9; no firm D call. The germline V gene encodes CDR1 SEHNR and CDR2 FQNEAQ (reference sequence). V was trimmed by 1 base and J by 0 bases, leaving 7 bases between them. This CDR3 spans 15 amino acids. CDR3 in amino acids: CASSLDPFSYNEQFF. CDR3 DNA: TGTGCCAGCAGCTTAGATCCCTTCTCCTACAATGAGCAGTTCTTC.

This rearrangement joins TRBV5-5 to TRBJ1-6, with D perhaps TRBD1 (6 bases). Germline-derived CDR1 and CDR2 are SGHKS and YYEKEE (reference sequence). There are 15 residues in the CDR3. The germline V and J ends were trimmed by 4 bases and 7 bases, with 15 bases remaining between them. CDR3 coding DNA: TGTGCCAGCAGCCCTTGGGACAATGACAATTCACCCCTCCACTTT. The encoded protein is CASSPWDNDNSPLHF. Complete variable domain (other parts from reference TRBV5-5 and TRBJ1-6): DAGVTQSPTHLIKTRGQQVTLRCSPISGHKSVSWYQQVLGQGPQFIFQYYEKEERGRGNFPDRFSARQFPNYSSELNVNALLLGDSALYLCASSPWDNDNSPLHFGNGTRLTVT.

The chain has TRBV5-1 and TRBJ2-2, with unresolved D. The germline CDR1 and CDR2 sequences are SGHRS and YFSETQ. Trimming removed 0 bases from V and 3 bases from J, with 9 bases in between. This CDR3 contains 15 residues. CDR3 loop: CASSLVPLHTGELFF. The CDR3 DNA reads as TGCGCCAGCAGCTTGGTGCCTCTACACACCGGGGAGCTGTTTTTT.